Sequencing of this TCR beta chain was carried out in a study of cytomegalovirus exposure and HLA in healthy donors. In the study overall: HLA-typed donors contributed about 85 million unique TCRs, which were held in an early data release. Notes on the study in general: No immune exposure information besides CMV serostatus was available. Most TCRs appeared rarely, but some public TCRs recurred in many donors. It was fewer than 200 TCR beta chains that were listed as cytomegalovirus-associated.

This clone was observed a single time. As yet, its antigen is unknown. The PCR employed 60 Vbeta primers together with 13 Jbeta primers. Generated by immunoSEQ multiplex PCR, the TCRdb table keeps only in-frame clones and is missing some. The sample contains around 130,000 clones, approximately 80% of which appear only once. This receptor was identified in a woman aged 35 to 49 in good health and CMV-seropositive. The sample was PBMCs.

The CDR3 nucleotides are TGTGCCAGCAGCTTAAGTCAAATAGCGGGGGGCCTCTCCTACGAGCAGTACTTC. Amino acids: CASSLSQIAGGLSYEQYF. The V and J genes are TRBV7-2 and TRBJ2-7; 10 nucleotides align to TRBD2. Germline V CDR1 and CDR2: SGHTA, FQGNSA. The J segment lost 0 bases and the V segment lost 2 bases, leaving 10 bases of the junction unmatched. The CDR3 is 18 residues long.